This T cell receptor beta chain comes out of a study of cytomegalovirus exposure and HLA in healthy donors. Each donor was healthy, and each was a bone marrow donor. Likely unrecorded immune exposures existed in these nominally healthy donors. In germline, CDR1 is SQVTM, CDR2 ANQGSEA. The ends were cut back, 7 bases at V and 0 bases at J, with 16 bases in the middle. The CDR3 has 14 amino acids. 60 Vbeta and 13 Jbeta primers were used in PCR. TCRdb's table, derived via immunoSEQ multiplex PCR, lists solely in-frame clones and lacks some. The data hold some 200,000 clones, with approximately 85% observed a single time.

Sequencing was performed on PBMCs. The sequence was collected from a middle-aged woman in good health and CMV-seronegative. The chain recombines TRBV29-1 with TRBJ2-7; unclear D gene. The CDR3 sequence is CSAQVQPFSYEQYF. CDR3 nucleotides: TGCAGCGCTCAAGTACAACCCTTCTCCTACGAGCAGTACTTC.